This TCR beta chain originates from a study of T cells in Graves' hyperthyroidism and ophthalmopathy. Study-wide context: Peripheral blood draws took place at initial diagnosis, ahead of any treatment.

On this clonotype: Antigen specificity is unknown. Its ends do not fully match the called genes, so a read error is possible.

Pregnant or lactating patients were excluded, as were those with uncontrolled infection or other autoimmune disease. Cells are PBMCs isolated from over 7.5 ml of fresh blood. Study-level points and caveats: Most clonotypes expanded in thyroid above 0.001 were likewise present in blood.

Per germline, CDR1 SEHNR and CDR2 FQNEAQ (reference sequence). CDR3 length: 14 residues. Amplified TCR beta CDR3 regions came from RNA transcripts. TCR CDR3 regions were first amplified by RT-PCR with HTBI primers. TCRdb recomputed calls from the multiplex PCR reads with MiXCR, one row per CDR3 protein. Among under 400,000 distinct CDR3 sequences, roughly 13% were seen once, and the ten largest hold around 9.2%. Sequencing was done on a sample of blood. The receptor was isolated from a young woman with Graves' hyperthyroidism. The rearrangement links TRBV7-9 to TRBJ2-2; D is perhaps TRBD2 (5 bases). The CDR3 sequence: CASSFYTNTGELLF. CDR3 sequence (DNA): TGTGCCAGCAGCTTTTATACGAACACCGGGGAGCTGCTTTTT.